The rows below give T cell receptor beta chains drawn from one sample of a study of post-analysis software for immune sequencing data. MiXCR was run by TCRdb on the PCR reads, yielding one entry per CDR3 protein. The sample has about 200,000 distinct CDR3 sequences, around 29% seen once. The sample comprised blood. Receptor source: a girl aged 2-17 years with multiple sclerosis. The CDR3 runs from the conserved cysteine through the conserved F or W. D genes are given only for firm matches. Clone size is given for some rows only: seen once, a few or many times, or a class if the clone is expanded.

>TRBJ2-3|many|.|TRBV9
CASSGPRGIRDTQYF
TGTGCCAGCAGCGGACCACGGGGCATCAGAGATACGCAGTATTTT
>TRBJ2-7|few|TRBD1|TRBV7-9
CASSNRDREQYF
TGTGCCAGCAGCAACCGGGACAGGGAGCAGTACTTC
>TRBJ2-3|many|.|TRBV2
CASQGSPTDTQYF
TGTGCCAGCCAGGGATCCCCCACAGATACGCAGTATTTT
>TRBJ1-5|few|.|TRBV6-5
CASSYASGQPQHF
TGTGCCAGCAGTTATGCCAGCGGCCAGCCCCAGCATTTT
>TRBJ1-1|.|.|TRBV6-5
CASSYSGGVSTEAFF
TGTGCCAGCAGTTACTCGGGGGGGGTAAGCACTGAAGCTTTCTTT
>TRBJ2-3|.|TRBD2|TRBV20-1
CSALAGEANTQYF
TGCAGTGCTCTAGCGGGAGAGGCGAATACGCAGTATTTT
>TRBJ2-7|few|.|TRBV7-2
CASSRTRDYEQYF
TGTGCCAGCAGCCGAACTAGGGACTACGAGCAGTACTTC
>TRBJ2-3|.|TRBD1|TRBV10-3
CAIRTGPGTDTQYF
TGTGCCATCAGGACAGGGCCTGGCACAGATACGCAGTATTTT
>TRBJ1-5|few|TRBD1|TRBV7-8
CASSLAGQGASFQPQHF
TGTGCCAGCAGCTTGGCGGGACAGGGGGCCAGCTTTCAGCCCCAGCATTTT
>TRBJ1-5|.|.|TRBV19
CASRTTPLSNQPQHF
TGTGCCAGTAGGACGACACCACTGAGCAATCAGCCCCAGCATTTT
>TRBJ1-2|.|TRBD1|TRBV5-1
CASSLDRGGSYGYTF
TGCGCCAGCAGCTTGGACAGGGGGGGGAGCTATGGCTACACCTTC
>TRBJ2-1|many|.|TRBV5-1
CASRTRLDSYNEQFF
TGCGCCAGCCGTACCCGACTAGACTCCTACAATGAGCAGTTCTTC
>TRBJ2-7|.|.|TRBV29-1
CSVGVADRGRYEQYF
TGCAGCGTTGGGGTGGCAGATCGGGGTCGCTACGAGCAGTACTTC
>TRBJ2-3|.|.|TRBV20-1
CSASSGLRSTDTQYF
TGCAGTGCTAGTTCTGGGTTAAGAAGCACAGATACGCAGTATTTT
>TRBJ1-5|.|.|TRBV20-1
CSASQENNQPQHF
TGCAGTGCTAGTCAGGAGAACAATCAGCCCCAGCATTTT
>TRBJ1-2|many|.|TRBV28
CASSSVPSNYGYTF
TGTGCCAGCAGTTCCGTACCGTCTAACTATGGCTACACCTTC
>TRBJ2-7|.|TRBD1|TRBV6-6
CASSSPWAGGYEQYF
TGTGCCAGCAGTTCCCCGTGGGCAGGGGGCTACGAGCAGTACTTC
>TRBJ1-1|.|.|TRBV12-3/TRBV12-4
CAGSFQHPNTEAFF
TGTGCCGGCAGTTTCCAACACCCAAACACTGAAGCTTTCTTT
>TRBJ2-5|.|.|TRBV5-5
CASSLAITYNEQYF
TGTGCCAGCAGCTTAGCAATCACCTACAATGAGCAGTACTTC
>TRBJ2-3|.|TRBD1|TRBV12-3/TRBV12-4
CASSLAPGQGGTGDTQYF
TGTGCCAGCAGTTTAGCGCCGGGACAGGGAGGCACTGGAGATACGCAGTATTTT
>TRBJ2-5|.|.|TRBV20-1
CSATASAGETQYF
TGCAGTGCTACCGCTAGCGCAGGGGAGACCCAGTACTTC
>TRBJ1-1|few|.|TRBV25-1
CASSESRQDLNTEAFF
TGTGCCAGCAGTGAATCCCGACAGGACCTGAACACTGAAGCTTTCTTT
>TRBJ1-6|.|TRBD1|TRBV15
CATNRDRANNSPLHF
TGTGCCACTAACCGGGACAGGGCGAATAATTCACCCCTCCACTTT
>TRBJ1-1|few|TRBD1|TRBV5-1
CASRLGQGHMNTEAFF
TGCGCCAGCAGACTCGGACAGGGACACATGAACACTGAAGCTTTCTTT
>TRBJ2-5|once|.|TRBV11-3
CAGSLGRVETQYF
TGTGCCGGCAGCTTAGGGAGAGTTGAGACCCAGTACTTC
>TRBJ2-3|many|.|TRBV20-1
CSANIAGQTDTQYF
TGCAGTGCCAACATAGCGGGACAGACAGATACGCAGTATTTT
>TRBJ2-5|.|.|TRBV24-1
CATRNFNEQYF
TGTGCTACCAGGAACTTCAATGAGCAGTACTTC
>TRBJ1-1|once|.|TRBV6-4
CAWGLLYTEAFF
TGTGCCTGGGGACTTTTATACACTGAAGCTTTCTTT
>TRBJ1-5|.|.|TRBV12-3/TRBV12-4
CASSFSRRNDQPQHF
TGTGCCAGCAGTTTTAGCAGGCGGAATGATCAGCCCCAGCATTTT
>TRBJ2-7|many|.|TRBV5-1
CASSLKKAQSSGLHEQYF
TGCGCCAGCAGCTTGAAGAAGGCGCAGTCCAGCGGGCTCCACGAGCAGTACTTC
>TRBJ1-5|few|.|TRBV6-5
CASRPRVGMVQPQHF
TGTGCCAGCAGACCCCGTGTAGGGATGGTACAGCCCCAGCATTTT
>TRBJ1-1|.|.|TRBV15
CATTYLRNTEAFF
TGTGCCACCACGTATCTTCGGAACACTGAAGCTTTCTTT
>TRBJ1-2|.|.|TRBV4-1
CASSQGGVGNYGCTF
TGCGCCAGCAGCCAAGGCGGGGTTGGCAACTATGGCTGCACCTTC
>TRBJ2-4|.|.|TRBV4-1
CASGQGFGCSYF
TGCGCCAGCGGCCAAGGCTTCGGATGTTCCTACTTC
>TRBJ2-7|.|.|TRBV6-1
CASFKRTARTYEQYF
TGTGCCAGCTTTAAAAGGACAGCTAGAACCTACGAGCAGTACTTC
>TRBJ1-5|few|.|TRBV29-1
CSVRGGSNQPQHF
TGCAGCGTTCGGGGGGGAAGCAATCAGCCCCAGCATTTT
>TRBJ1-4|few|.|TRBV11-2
CASSRKPRGGEKLFF
TGTGCCAGCAGCAGAAAGCCGAGGGGGGGAGAAAAACTGTTTTTT
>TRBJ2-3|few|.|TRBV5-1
CASSLLRGSTDTQYF
TGCGCCAGCAGCTTGTTGCGGGGTAGCACAGATACGCAGTATTTT
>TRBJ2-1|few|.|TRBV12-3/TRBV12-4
CASSLPPYNEQFF
TGTGCCAGCAGCCTCCCTCCGTACAATGAGCAGTTCTTC
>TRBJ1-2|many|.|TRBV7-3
CASTRGGTAAPLYGYTF
TGTGCCAGCACCCGCGGCGGGACGGCCGCACCCCTCTATGGCTACACCTTC
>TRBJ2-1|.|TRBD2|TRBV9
CASSEANGLAGNNEQFF
TGTGCCAGCAGCGAAGCTAACGGACTAGCGGGGAACAATGAGCAGTTCTTC
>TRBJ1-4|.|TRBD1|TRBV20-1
CSARDPGQGNEKLFF
TGCAGTGCTAGAGACCCGGGACAGGGAAATGAAAAACTGTTTTTT
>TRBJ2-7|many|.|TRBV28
CASSFSVIGQSYEQYF
TGTGCCAGCAGTTTCTCGGTTATAGGACAGTCCTACGAGCAGTACTTC
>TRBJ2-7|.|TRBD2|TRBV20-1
CSASVFPSGASSYEQYF
TGCAGTGCTAGCGTTTTCCCCAGCGGGGCGAGCTCCTACGAGCAGTACTTC
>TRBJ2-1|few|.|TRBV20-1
CSARFSERFVNEQFF
TGCAGTGCCCGTTTTAGCGAGAGGTTCGTAAATGAGCAGTTCTTC
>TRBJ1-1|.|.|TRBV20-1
CSAATGVGTEAFF
TGCAGTGCTGCGACGGGGGTGGGCACTGAAGCTTTCTTT
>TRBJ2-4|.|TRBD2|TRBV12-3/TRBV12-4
CASRPRLAGGRLAKNIQYF
TGTGCCAGCAGACCCCGACTAGCGGGAGGGAGACTAGCCAAAAACATTCAGTACTTC
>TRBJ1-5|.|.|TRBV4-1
CASGQDGRVEYQPQHF
TGCGCCAGCGGCCAAGATGGAAGGGTAGAGTATCAGCCCCAGCATTTT
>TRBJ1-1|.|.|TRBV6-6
CASSYGRPGSDTEAFF
TGTGCCAGCAGTTACGGGAGACCAGGTTCTGACACTGAAGCTTTCTTT
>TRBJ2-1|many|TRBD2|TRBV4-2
CASSHFIGTSGTHNEQFF
TGTGCCAGCAGCCACTTCATCGGGACTAGCGGGACCCACAATGAGCAGTTCTTC
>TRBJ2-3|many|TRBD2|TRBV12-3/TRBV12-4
CASSQHLISSGGTDTQYF
TGTGCCAGCAGTCAACATCTCATATCTAGCGGGGGCACAGATACGCAGTATTTT
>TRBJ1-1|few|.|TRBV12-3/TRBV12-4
CASSSQEINTEAFF
TGTGCCAGCAGCTCACAGGAGATCAACACTGAAGCTTTCTTT
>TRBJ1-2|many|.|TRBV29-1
CSAGRNYGYTF
TGCAGCGCCGGACGCAACTATGGCTACACCTTC
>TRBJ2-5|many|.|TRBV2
CASSGQETQYF
TGTGCCAGCAGTGGCCAAGAGACCCAGTACTTC
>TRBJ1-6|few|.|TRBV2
CASLGTGDGPLHF
TGTGCCAGTCTCGGGACTGGGGATGGACCCCTCCACTTT